The next 13 T cell receptor beta chains were all read from a single sample in a study of technical replicates of blood from a handful of donors. Assay used: immunoSEQ multiplex PCR; TCRdb lists only in-frame clones, some missing. The sample holds 44,000 or so clones, 80% to 95% seen once. The sample was PBMCs. The receptor source for this set is a human donor in good health. Some clones in this sample may be carry-over from other donors' samples.

The chain couples TRBV6-4 to TRBJ1-5; D is uncertain. There are 14 residues in the CDR3. Germline V lookup: CDR1 MRHNA, CDR2 SNTAGT. V was pared by 4 bases and J by 5 bases, with 12 bases between. The CDR3 nucleotides are TGTGCCAGCAGTGCCATGTCTGGGCATCAGCCCCAGCATTTT. Translated, it gives CASSAMSGHQPQHF.

The chain recombines TRBV7-8 with TRBJ1-1, with D perhaps matching TRBD1 (6 bases). Trimming shortened V by 6 bases and J by 0 bases, and 14 bases separated the two germline ends. Germline CDR1 reads SGHVS; CDR2 reads FQNEAQ. This CDR3 has 15 residues. CDR3 nucleotide sequence: TGTGCCAGCAGTTACGTTACAGGGATGAACACTGAAGCTTTCTTT. Translation: CASSYVTGMNTEAFF.

This clone turned up a few times. The chain combines TRBV11-1 with TRBJ2-2, with 9 nucleotides matching TRBD2. The trim removed 2 bases at V and 4 bases at J, leaving 2 bases unmatched. CDR1 SGHAT and CDR2 FQDESV come from the germline V gene (reference sequence). The CDR3 length is 15 residues. CDR3 in amino acids: CASSLRGGATGELFF. The DNA of the CDR3 is TGTGCCAGCAGCTTACGCGGGGGGGCCACCGGGGAGCTGTTTTTT.

The rearrangement uses TRBV4-3 and TRBJ1-2, with a possible D match to TRBD1 (5 bases). This CDR3 has 14 amino acids. CDR1 and CDR2 from the germline V gene are LGHNA and YSLEER. The V gene lost 0 bases and the J gene lost 7 bases, with 12 bases spanning the gap. The CDR3 coding sequence is TGCGCCAGCAGCCAAGATCGTCCGGGGGTTGGCTACACCTTC. Protein product: CASSQDRPGVGYTF.

This chain links TRBV5-4 with TRBJ2-1; D is undetermined. The V gene's germline CDR1 is SGHNT and CDR2 YYREEE (reference sequence). V was pared by 0 bases and J by 7 bases, with 8 bases between. This CDR3 comprises 13 residues. In DNA form, the CDR3 reads TGTGCCAGCAGCTTGGACGTCAGTAATGAGCAGTTCTTC. Protein sequence: CASSLDVSNEQFF.

J is TRBJ1-6 and V is TRBV7-9; D not certain. Per germline, CDR1 SEHNR and CDR2 FQNEAQ (reference sequence). Trimming removed 7 bases at V and 9 bases at J, with 13 bases between. The CDR3 has 13 residues. The DNA of the CDR3 is TGTGCCAGCAACGAGGGCCTTCTTTCACCCCTCCACTTT. This encodes CASNEGLLSPLHF.

The chain couples TRBV15 to TRBJ2-7, with 7 positions matching TRBD1. The germline V gene has CDR1 LNHNV and CDR2 YYDKDF (reference sequence). The CDR3 spans 16 residues. Losses at the gene ends were 1 base for V and 3 bases for J; bases not matched to a gene: 9. For the CDR3, the DNA is TGTGCCACCAGCAGAGGACCCGGGGACAGACTCTACGAGCAGTACTTC. Translation gives CATSRGPGDRLYEQYF.

The V and J genes are TRBV6-4 and TRBJ1-2; 9 bases fit TRBD1. Germline assignment: CDR1 MRHNA and CDR2 SNTAGT. This CDR3 has 19 residues. J gave up 8 bases and V 3 bases, and 22 bases lay outside the gene matches. This chain's CDR3 is CASSEGTGTTGPSNHGYTF. The CDR3 DNA is TGTGCCAGCAGTGAGGGGACAGGGACAACAGGGCCCTCAAACCACGGCTACACCTTC.

This chain's CDR3 is CASSLDLAGVSNEQFF. CDR3 in DNA: TGTGCCAGCAGCTTAGACTTAGCGGGGGTAAGCAATGAGCAGTTCTTC. The chain is built from TRBV11-2 and TRBJ2-1; 9 bases fit TRBD2. This CDR3 comprises 16 residues. Trimming at V came to 0 bases and at J to 6 bases, leaving 6 bases not matched to a gene. Germline V gives CDR1 SGHAT, CDR2 FQNNGV.

This chain connects TRBV29-1 to TRBJ1-4; 8 bases map to TRBD1. The V gene end was trimmed by 6 bases and the J gene end by 0 bases; junction bases not matched to a gene: 21. The CDR3 has 20 amino acids. Germline assignment: CDR1 SQVTM and CDR2 ANQGSEA. The CDR3 bases are TGCAGCGTCAGATATCCCCGACGACAGGGGAGTATGCCAACTAATGAAAAACTGTTTTTT. Residues: CSVRYPRRQGSMPTNEKLFF. Supplemented by reference TRBV29-1 and TRBJ1-4, the full variable domain reads SAVISQKPSRDICQRGTSLTIQCQVDSQVTMMFWYRQQPGQSLTLIATANQGSEATYESGFVIDKFPISRPNLTFSTLTVSNMSPEDSSIYLCSVRYPRRQGSMPTNEKLFFGSGTQLSVL.

The gene calls are TRBV7-2 and TRBJ2-7, with 7 positions matching TRBD2. Germline CDR1 is SGHTA and CDR2 is FQGNSA. V shed 2 bases, J shed 3 bases, and the junction held 7 bases outside the gene matches. This CDR3 region has 15 residues. The CDR3 nucleotides read TGTGCCAGCAGCTTAACCCTTGGGGGGGGCTACGAGCAGTACTTC. Protein product: CASSLTLGGGYEQYF.

The chain links TRBV19 to TRBJ1-1, with 8 bases aligning to TRBD1. The CDR3 loop spans 11 amino acids. With V trimmed by 5 bases and J by 11 bases, 4 bases remained unmatched. Looked up from germline, CDR1 is LNHDA and CDR2 is SQIVND (reference sequence). Here the CDR3 reads CASSLDRGAFF. As DNA, the CDR3 is TGTGCCAGTAGTCTCGACAGGGGTGCTTTCTTT.

The rearrangement joins TRBV4-2 to TRBJ2-7, with D perhaps TRBD1 (7 bases). The length of the CDR3 is 18 residues. Trimming took off 3 bases at V and 0 bases at J, with 21 bases between the two ends. Germline V gene lookup returns CDR1 LGHNA and CDR2 YNFKEQ. The CDR3, as DNA: TGTGCCAGCAGCCAGCCCCTGGGGGGACAGCGTCGCTCCTACGAGCAGTACTTC. It is translated as CASSQPLGGQRRSYEQYF.